These 14 T cell receptor beta chains originate from one sample sequenced in a study of cytomegalovirus exposure and HLA in healthy donors (dated by TCRdb to about 2017). Library preparation was by the immunoSEQ multiplex PCR assay. TCRdb re-hosts the immuneACCESS table, in-frame sequences only. Its copies lack some clones; in the studies checked, an unresolved V gene accounts for under half of them, and the cause for the rest is not known. In this sample the table shows some 100,000 clones, about 83% of which occur a single time. Around 5.1% of the sample goes to the ten largest clones. Input material: PBMCs. Receptors originate from a man aged 18 to 30 in good health and CMV-seronegative.

This chain joins TRBV5-6 and TRBJ2-3, with D possibly being TRBD1 (5 bases). V was trimmed by 4 bases and J by 2 bases, leaving 17 bases between them. The CDR3 consists of 16 residues. Germline V lookup: CDR1 SGHDT, CDR2 YYEEEE. The chain's CDR3 is CASSRKGLVSTDTQYF. In DNA form, the CDR3 reads TGTGCCAGCAGCCGGAAGGGGCTCGTATCCACAGATACGCAGTATTTT.

V is TRBV7-6 and J is TRBJ2-3; possibly TRBD2 for D (6 bases). CDR1 and CDR2 from the germline V gene are SGHVS and FNYEAQ. The CDR3 loop spans 13 amino acids. Trimming took off 0 bases at V and 5 bases at J, with 6 bases between the two ends. This chain's CDR3 is CASSLAGRDTQYF. In nucleotides, the CDR3 is TGTGCCAGCAGCTTAGCCGGGAGAGATACGCAGTATTTT.

The chain combines TRBV7-9 with TRBJ2-7, with TRBD1 matching over 8 bases. Germline trimming cut 5 bases from V and 6 bases from J; bases unmatched to any gene: 9. Germline CDR1 SEHNR, CDR2 FQNEAQ (reference sequence). The CDR3 sequence is 14 residues long. CDR3: CASSPGGLRFEQYF. The CDR3 nucleotides read TGTGCCAGCAGCCCAGGGGGCCTTCGGTTCGAGCAGTACTTC.

This clone occurred once. The chain carries TRBV7-6 and TRBJ2-1; TRBD2 might be the D (6 bases). CDR1 and CDR2 (germline): SGHVS, FNYEAQ. The length of the CDR3 is 17 residues. Between the trimmed V and J ends, which lost 1 base and 4 bases, there was a span of 17 bases. CDR3 protein: CASSLVGGDYPYNEQFF. The CDR3 DNA is TGTGCCAGCAGCTTAGTGGGGGGAGACTACCCTTACAATGAGCAGTTCTTC. The variable domain in full, with the rest retrieved from reference TRBV7-6 and TRBJ2-1, is GAGVSQSPRYKVTKRGQDVALRCDPISGHVSLYWYRQALGQGPEFLTYFNYEAQQDKSGLPNDRFSAERPEGSISTLTIQRTEQRDSAMYRCASSLVGGDYPYNEQFFGPGTRLTVL.

This clone was found once. The gene calls are TRBV2 and TRBJ1-2; 10 bases fit TRBD1. The V gene end was trimmed by 6 bases and the J gene end by 0 bases; junction bases not matched to a gene: 1. The CDR3 is 14 amino acids. Per the germline V gene, CDR1 is SNHLY and CDR2 is FYNNEI. This chain's CDR3 is CASRGTGANYGYTF. In DNA, the CDR3 is TGTGCCAGCAGGGGGACAGGGGCTAACTATGGCTACACCTTC. Full variable domain (rest looked up from reference TRBV2 and TRBJ1-2): EPEVTQTPSHQVTQMGQEVILRCVPISNHLYFYWYRQILGQKVEFLVSFYNNEISEKSEIFDDQFSVERPDGSNFTLKIRSTKLEDSAMYFCASRGTGANYGYTFGSGTRLTVV.

This chain uses TRBV6-1 with TRBJ1-2, with TRBD1 identical over 7 bases. Germline CDR1 reads MNHNS; CDR2 reads SASEGT. With 3 bases clipped from V and 6 bases from J, the junction kept 16 bases outside the gene matches. The CDR3 contains 17 residues. CDR3 amino acids: CASSDFRLVTGTDGYTF. CDR3 bases: TGTGCCAGCAGTGACTTTCGGCTCGTGACAGGGACCGATGGCTACACCTTC.

This rearrangement joins TRBV7-2 to TRBJ2-1; D not resolved. This CDR3 is 15 amino acids long. Germline V CDR1 and CDR2: SGHTA, FQGNSA. Trimming took off 0 bases at V and 2 bases at J, with 8 bases between the two ends. CDR3 sequence: CASSLARHPYNEQFF. The CDR3 DNA reads TGTGCCAGCAGCTTAGCCAGGCATCCCTACAATGAGCAGTTCTTC.

This chain joins TRBV6-1 and TRBJ2-7; 10 positions agree with TRBD1. Trimming removed 3 bases from V and 4 bases from J; junction bases left unmatched: 9. Germline CDR1 is MNHNS and CDR2 is SASEGT. The CDR3 is 16 residues long. CDR3 sequence (DNA): TGTGCCAGCAGTGACCAAATGACAGGGGGCTTTTACGAGCAGTACTTC. This gives the protein CASSDQMTGGFYEQYF.

This clone was observed a few times. The sample holds other DNA sequences that translate to the same CDR3. The gene calls are TRBV9 and TRBJ1-3; 10 bases are shared with TRBD1. CDR1 is SGDLS and CDR2 is YYNGEE in the germline V gene. This CDR3 region has 16 residues. J was trimmed by 0 bases and V by 0 bases; bases with no gene match: 0. CDR3 residues: CASSVGTGGSGNTIYF. The CDR3, as DNA: TGTGCCAGCAGCGTAGGGACAGGGGGCTCTGGAAACACCATATATTTT. The whole variable domain, filled in from reference TRBV9 and TRBJ1-3, reads DSGVTQTPKHLITATGQRVTLRCSPRSGDLSVYWYQQSLDQGLQFLIQYYNGEERAKGNILERFSAQQFPDLHSELNLSSLELGDSALYFCASSVGTGGSGNTIYFGEGSWLTVV.

The chain has TRBV27 and TRBJ2-2; 7 nucleotides match TRBD1. Losses at the gene ends were 7 bases for V and 4 bases for J; bases not matched to a gene: 9. This CDR3 is 15 amino acids long. Germline loops: CDR1 MNHEY, CDR2 SMNVEV (reference sequence). In DNA, the CDR3 is TGTGCCAGCACTGATTCAGGGGGTACCACCGGGGAGCTGTTTTTT. Translation: CASTDSGGTTGELFF.

As concerns this clone: The sample holds other DNA sequences that translate to the same CDR3. The V and J genes are TRBV19 and TRBJ2-7; 8 nucleotides agree with TRBD1. This CDR3 is built from 15 residues. J lost 2 bases, V lost 5 bases, and 8 bases had no gene match. Germline V gives CDR1 LNHDA, CDR2 SQIVND (reference sequence). CDR3 region: CASSPLGTGTYEQYF. In DNA form, the CDR3 reads TGTGCCAGTAGTCCGCTCGGGACAGGTACCTACGAGCAGTACTTC.

The gene calls are TRBV14 and TRBJ2-2; 7 nucleotides line up with TRBD1. The CDR3 consists of 16 residues. Germline CDR1 SGHDN, CDR2 FVKESK. V trimming: 1 base; J trimming: 4 bases; junction bases outside the gene matches: 6. The CDR3 sequence is CASSQVDRVGTGELFF. The CDR3 DNA reads as TGTGCCAGCAGCCAAGTAGACAGGGTCGGCACCGGGGAGCTGTTTTTT.

Here the CDR3 DNA reads TGCGCCAGCAGCCCCGGACAGGGGAAAGGCTACGAGCAGTACTTC. Translation gives CASSPGQGKGYEQYF. The V and J genes are TRBV10-1 and TRBJ2-7; 9 nucleotides match TRBD1. The CDR3 has 15 residues. Germline CDR1 and CDR2: WNHNN and SYGVQD (reference sequence). With V trimmed by 6 bases and J by 3 bases, 9 bases remained unmatched.

The rearrangement links TRBV6-5 to TRBJ1-2; TRBD1 is a possible D gene (5 bases). The CDR3 has 13 residues. Germline CDR1 is MNHEY and CDR2 is SVGAGI. V lost 7 bases and J 5 bases, leaving 14 bases between the germline ends. The CDR3 region is CASTGWQGYGYTF. DNA of the CDR3: TGTGCCAGCACCGGGTGGCAGGGTTATGGCTACACCTTC.